The 17 T cell receptor beta chains below all came from one sample that was sequenced in a study of human CD8 memory T cell subsets. UMI-labeled 5' RACE yielded the TCR beta libraries. TCRdb reworked the 5' RACE reads into one entry per CDR3 protein, no DNA. In all, the sample yields over 6,500 distinct CDR3 sequences. The source material was CD8+ stem-like memory T cells (TSCM and TCM) sorted from PBMCs. As for subset: stem-like memory CD8 T cells (TSTEM), CCR7+ PD-1- TIGIT-. Source of these receptors: a human donor in good health.

By frequency, this clonotype registers medium-sized. The gene calls are TRBV29-1 and TRBJ1-3; absent DNA, TCRdb's TRBD1 call cannot be checked. This CDR3 contains 13 residues. Germline CDR1 is SQVTM and CDR2 is ANQGSEA. This CDR3 reads CSADPGTGNTIYF.

By frequency, this clonotype is large. Here the CDR3 reads CSVVEGLGAGELFF. This chain uses TRBV29-1 with TRBJ2-2; the TCRdb D gene call, TRBD2, has no DNA to confirm it. Looked up from germline, CDR1 is SQVTM and CDR2 is ANQGSEA. This CDR3 contains 14 residues.

In terms of frequency, this clonotype is medium-sized. This chain links TRBV13 with TRBJ1-5. There are 12 residues in the CDR3. Germline V CDR1 and CDR2: PRHDT, FYEKMQ (reference sequence). The CDR3: CASSLLGQPQHF.

The chain is built from TRBV11-2 and TRBJ2-1; no DNA is available, so the TRBD1 call from TCRdb remains unchecked. Germline loops: CDR1 SGHAT, CDR2 FQNNGV. The CDR3 consists of 18 residues. CDR3 region: CASSLDLGRGTSAGEQFF.

This clonotype is labeled medium-sized (0.01 to 0.1%) based on frequency. The chain uses TRBV12-3 or TRBV12-4 and TRBJ1-1; TCRdb's D call, TRBD1, is unchecked because there is no DNA. This CDR3 comprises 14 residues. CDR3 amino acids: CASSLGRDMTEAFF.

The chain recombines TRBV12-3 or TRBV12-4 with TRBJ1-5. This CDR3 has 12 amino acids. The CDR3 sequence: CASKAGREPQHF.

The V gene is TRBV27, the J gene TRBJ1-5; TCRdb lists TRBD1, though no DNA is available to test this call. This CDR3 comprises 14 residues. The V gene's germline CDR1 is MNHEY and CDR2 SMNVEV (reference sequence). The CDR3 region is CASSLGGAEQPQHF.

The J gene is TRBJ2-5, the V gene TRBV4-1; as DNA is missing, the TRBD2 call by TCRdb cannot be tested. Germline V lookup: CDR1 MGHRA, CDR2 YSYEKL. The CDR3 sequence is 14 residues long. The CDR3 sequence is CASSQEGRAETQYF.

The gene calls are TRBV27 and TRBJ1-5; TCRdb selects TRBD1, and the lack of DNA leaves this call unchecked. This CDR3 is 18 amino acids long. CDR1 and CDR2 from the germline V gene are MNHEY and SMNVEV (reference sequence). The CDR3 sequence is CASSLSGNTGTGSQPQHF.

This chain connects TRBV3-1 to TRBJ2-7; absent DNA, TCRdb's TRBD1 call cannot be checked. Germline assignment: CDR1 LGHDT and CDR2 YNNKEL (reference sequence). CDR3 length: 16 amino acids. The CDR3 sequence: CASSQLGTSNSYEQYF.

This chain joins TRBV5-1 and TRBJ1-2; TCRdb's D call of TRBD1 is untestable without DNA. The CDR3 totals 16 residues. Germline CDR1 is SGHRS and CDR2 is YFSETQ. CDR3: CASSDPGGMANYGYTF.

The rearrangement joins TRBV28 to TRBJ2-5; TCRdb calls TRBD1, which cannot be checked without DNA. The germline CDR1 and CDR2 sequences are MDHEN and SYDVKM. CDR3 size: 17 residues. CDR3 sequence: CASSLNTGTGVRETQYF.

This chain joins TRBV9 and TRBJ2-1; there is no DNA to check the TCRdb D call of TRBD1. This CDR3 comprises 14 residues. Germline V lookup: CDR1 SGDLS, CDR2 YYNGEE. The CDR3 protein is CASSVPPQDSPPFF.

This chain connects TRBV5-5 to TRBJ2-3; TCRdb selects TRBD1, and the lack of DNA leaves this call unchecked. The CDR3 length is 15 residues. In germline, CDR1 is SGHKS, CDR2 YYEKEE (reference sequence). CDR3 amino acids: CASSLEGTGADTQYF.

By frequency, this clonotype registers medium-sized (0.01 to 0.1%). The chain links TRBV7-9 to TRBJ1-1. This CDR3 has 14 amino acids. Germline values: CDR1 SEHNR, CDR2 FQNEAQ (reference sequence). The CDR3 here is CASSLASEDTEAFF.

By frequency, this clonotype is large. The rearrangement links TRBV7-9 to TRBJ2-1; TCRdb proposes TRBD2, but this gene call is untestable without DNA. Germline CDR1 reads SEHNR; CDR2 reads FQNEAQ (reference sequence). The CDR3 spans 15 residues. This CDR3 is CASSLWTSGNNEQFF. Complete variable domain (other parts from reference TRBV7-9 and TRBJ2-1): DTGVSQNPRHKITKRGQNVTFRCDPISEHNRLYWYRQTLGQGPEFLTYFQNEAQLEKSRLLSDRFSAERPKGSFSTLEIQRTEQGDSAMYLCASSLWTSGNNEQFFGPGTRLTVL.

The chain links TRBV12-3 or TRBV12-4 to TRBJ2-2; TCRdb gives TRBD1 as the D gene, but with no DNA this cannot be confirmed. This CDR3 is 12 amino acids long. CDR3 protein: CASSRGSGELFF.